The clone carrying this T cell receptor beta chain was observed many times. Its target is unknown. TCRdb called the reads again in MiXCR, with one record for every CDR3 protein. In the table there are about 46,000 distinct CDR3 sequences, roughly 22% of which are singletons. Trimming removed 5 bases from V and 3 bases from J; junction bases left unmatched: 14. This CDR3 has 17 residues. Looked up from germline, CDR1 is SGHTA and CDR2 is FQGNSA. The sample originates from a study of T cell repertoires in cytomegalovirus infection. Study context: Public TCR beta signature analysis indicated the presence of both CMV infection and matching HLA type. Study-wide results and caveats: Cumulative public TCR beta family frequency identified CMV carriers with the relevant HLA.

The V call is TRBV7-2, the J call TRBJ1-2; 8 nucleotides match TRBD1. Input material: PBMCs, sequenced either directly or after in vitro stimulation (not recorded which). This sequence originates from a human donor in good health (CMV status not recorded). Some clones in this sample may be carry-over from other donors' samples. CDR3 loop: CASSLVHQSTGDYGYTF. The DNA of the CDR3 is TGTGCCAGCAGCCTAGTTCATCAATCGACAGGGGACTATGGCTACACCTTC. The full variable domain, rest sourced from reference TRBV7-2 and TRBJ1-2, is GAGVSQSPSNKVTEKGKDVELRCDPISGHTALYWYRQSLGQGLEFLIYFQGNSAPDKSGLPSDRFSAERTGGSVSTLTIQRTQQEDSAVYLCASSLVHQSTGDYGYTFGSGTRLTVV.